This TCR beta chain originates from a study of blood T cell repertoires in COVID-19. Clones were read by immunoSEQ multiplex PCR, and TCRdb kept only the in-frame ones, dropping some. Of roughly 100,000 clones listed, roughly 86% are singletons. The sequenced material came from peripheral blood. The receptor comes from a woman in her twenties or thirties with acute or convalescent COVID-19.

For the CDR3, the DNA is TGCGCCAGCAGCCAAGAATCATTGGGAGTGAATGGCTACACCTTC. Its protein is CASSQESLGVNGYTF. V usage is TRBV4-1 and J usage is TRBJ1-2; the D is unclear. In germline, CDR1 is MGHRA, CDR2 YSYEKL. The CDR3 sequence is 15 residues long. V lost 0 bases, J lost 6 bases, and 14 bases lay in between.